A selection of T cell receptor beta chains follows, all from one sample in a study of blood T cell repertoires in COVID-19. Libraries were prepared by immunoSEQ multiplex PCR; TCRdb keeps only in-frame clonotypes and omits some of them. The sample lists roughly 14,000 clones; around 86% were seen once. The specimen sequenced was peripheral blood. These receptors all come from a human donor in a cohort sampled during active COVID-19. Both conserved end residues are part of each CDR3. D genes are given only for firm matches. Size is omitted from some rows. Given values are once, few, many or a class for expanded clones.

d_gene	j_gene	v_gene	abundance	CDR3aa	CDR3nt
TRBD1	TRBJ1-2	TRBV6-1	.	CASSEAPHPGQTGYTF	TGTGCCAGCAGTGAAGCCCCACATCCGGGACAGACCGGCTACACCTTC
TRBD2	TRBJ2-7	TRBV4-1	few	CASSQETSGGRGYF	TGCGCCAGCAGCCAAGAAACTAGCGGGGGTAGGGGATACTTC
.	TRBJ2-5	TRBV5-4	.	CASSLAGGSGETQYF	TGTGCCAGCAGCTTGGCTGGGGGCTCGGGAGAGACCCAGTACTTC
TRBD1	TRBJ1-4	TRBV7-2	.	CASSLRGGGEKLFF	TGTGCCAGCAGCTTGAGAGGGGGCGGTGAAAAACTGTTTTTT
.	TRBJ1-2	TRBV4-2	.	CASSQAGNGANYGYTF	TGTGCCAGCAGCCAAGCAGGGAATGGAGCTAACTATGGCTACACCTTC
.	TRBJ2-3	TRBV9	.	CASSVGGTHRTDTQYF	TGTGCCAGCAGCGTAGGAGGGACTCACCGCACAGATACGCAGTATTTT
TRBD1	TRBJ1-3	TRBV5-5	.	CASSTPGTGLTLYSGNTIYF	TGTGCCAGCAGCACCCCAGGGACAGGCCTGACCCTGTACTCTGGAAACACCATATATTTT
TRBD2	TRBJ2-7	TRBV2	.	CASRLLAGVGEQYF	TGTGCCAGCAGACTACTAGCGGGGGTAGGGGAGCAGTACTTC
.	TRBJ1-1	TRBV3-1/TRBV3-2	.	CASSQVPGAGSNTEAFF	TGTGCCAGCAGCCAAGTACCAGGGGCAGGATCGAACACTGAAGCTTTCTTT
.	TRBJ1-1	TRBV5-1	.	CASSLEGRRDTEAFF	TGCGCCAGCAGCTTGGAGGGCAGGAGGGACACTGAAGCTTTCTTT
.	TRBJ2-1	TRBV6-2/TRBV6-3	.	CASSYRSNEQFF	TGTGCCAGCAGTTATCGGTCCAATGAGCAGTTCTTC
.	TRBJ2-5	TRBV11-1	.	CASSSGEKETQYF	TGTGCCAGCAGCTCCGGGGAGAAAGAGACCCAGTACTTC
.	TRBJ2-6	TRBV6-6	.	CASSPTGTGANVLTF	TGTGCCAGCAGCCCAACAGGGACCGGGGCCAACGTCCTGACTTTC
.	TRBJ1-2	TRBV7-2	.	CASSLAVPEYGYTF	TGTGCCAGCAGCTTAGCGGTGCCGGAGTATGGCTACACCTTC
.	TRBJ1-3	TRBV19	once	CASSTSMLPVRNTIYF	TGTGCCAGTAGTACCTCCATGCTTCCAGTGAGAAACACCATATATTTT
.	TRBJ2-5	TRBV30	.	CAWTVADQETQYF	TGTGCCTGGACCGTAGCGGACCAAGAGACCCAGTACTTC
.	TRBJ1-1	TRBV27	once	CASSLSGGRQDTEAFF	TGTGCCAGCAGTTTATCGGGGGGGAGACAGGACACTGAAGCTTTCTTT
.	TRBJ1-2	TRBV7-2	.	CASSEREGYGYTF	TGTGCCAGCAGCGAGAGGGAGGGCTATGGCTACACCTTC
TRBD2	TRBJ2-5	TRBV5-4	.	CASSPGGGGETQYF	TGTGCCAGCAGCCCGGGGGGGGGAGGAGAGACCCAGTACTTC
.	TRBJ1-3	TRBV5-6	.	CASSLGGWYRNTIYF	TGTGCCAGCAGCTTGGGAGGGTGGTATCGAAACACCATATATTTT
.	TRBJ1-1	TRBV9	.	CASSVAPESTEAFF	TGTGCCAGCAGCGTAGCCCCCGAGAGCACTGAAGCTTTCTTT
.	TRBJ2-6	TRBV20-1	few	CSASVRGANVLTF	TGCAGTGCTAGTGTCCGTGGGGCCAACGTCCTGACTTTC
.	TRBJ2-7	TRBV11-2	.	CASSLWATESYEQYF	TGTGCCAGCAGCTTATGGGCCACCGAATCCTACGAGCAGTACTTC
TRBD2	TRBJ2-3	TRBV9	once	CASSTSLLAGSDTQYF	TGTGCCAGCAGCACCTCTTTACTAGCGGGGTCTGATACGCAGTATTTT
.	TRBJ2-7	TRBV2	.	CARGGLGIPEYEQYF	TGTGCCAGGGGGGGACTCGGGATTCCCGAGTACGAGCAGTACTTC
TRBD2	TRBJ2-3	TRBV4-1	.	CASSQDPSGGFVDTQYF	TGCGCCAGCAGCCAAGATCCTAGCGGGGGGTTTGTAGATACGCAGTATTTT
TRBD1	TRBJ2-7	TRBV7-9	.	CASSHGTGYEQYF	TGTGCCAGCAGCCACGGGACAGGGTACGAGCAGTACTTC
TRBD1	TRBJ1-4	TRBV18	.	CASSPNSGQLNEKLFF	TGTGCCAGCTCACCTAATTCGGGACAGCTTAATGAAAAACTGTTTTTT
TRBD2	TRBJ2-1	TRBV19	once	CASSIFSGLVGSNEQFF	TGTGCCAGTAGTATTTTCTCGGGACTAGTAGGCTCAAATGAGCAGTTCTTC
TRBD2	TRBJ2-1	TRBV9	.	CASSVGGGVYNEQFF	TGTGCCAGCAGCGTCGGCGGGGGGGTCTACAATGAGCAGTTCTTC
.	TRBJ2-1	TRBV7-7	.	CASSFGLEDEQFF	TGTGCTAGCAGCTTTGGTCTGGAGGACGAGCAGTTCTTC
.	TRBJ1-3	TRBV11-2	.	CASSLDAVAEMISGNTIYF	TGTGCCAGCAGCTTAGATGCAGTGGCAGAAATGATCTCTGGAAACACCATATATTTT
TRBD2	TRBJ2-1	TRBV6-4	.	CASSSLAGGRNEQFF	TGTGCCAGCAGTTCACTAGCGGGGGGGCGGAATGAGCAGTTCTTC
.	TRBJ2-1	TRBV3-1/TRBV3-2	.	CASSQSVEQFF	TGTGCCAGCAGCCAATCGGTTGAGCAGTTCTTC
.	TRBJ2-2	TRBV4-3	.	CASSQDRTGELFF	TGCGCCAGCAGCCAAGACAGAACCGGGGAGCTGTTTTTT
TRBD1	TRBJ2-2	TRBV6-4	.	CASSDTNRGGELFF	TGTGCCAGCAGTGACACCAACAGGGGAGGGGAGCTGTTTTTT
TRBD1	TRBJ1-2	TRBV27	.	CASSWTGVDGYTF	TGTGCCAGCAGCTGGACAGGGGTTGATGGCTACACCTTC